Below are 7 T cell receptor beta chains sequenced from a single sample in a study of cytomegalovirus exposure and HLA in healthy donors (dated by TCRdb to the late 2010s). The library was obtained by the immunoSEQ multiplex PCR assay. The multiplex PCR relied on a mix of 60 forward primers for TCR Vbeta segments and 13 reverse primers for TCR Jbeta segments. TCRdb re-hosts the immuneACCESS table, in-frame sequences only. Its copies lack some clones; in the studies checked, an unresolved V gene accounts for under half of them, and the cause for the rest is not known. The sample table contains some 40,000 clones; only one count was recorded for 74% of them. Over 5.5% of the sample belongs to the ten largest clones. The source material was PBMCs. All receptors derive from a man aged 25 to 40 in good health and CMV-seronegative.

The V and J genes are TRBV11-2 and TRBJ2-7, with TRBD2 matching over 8 bases. Germline values: CDR1 SGHAT, CDR2 FQNNGV. Trimming took 4 bases from V and 6 from J; bases not matched to a gene: 8. The CDR3 consists of 14 residues. The DNA for the CDR3 is TGTGCCAGCAGCTCCCCCGGGACTAGGAGCGAGCAGTACTTC. Translation: CASSSPGTRSEQYF.

This chain connects TRBV5-1 to TRBJ2-2; TRBD1 matches 9 bases. The V gene end was trimmed by 3 bases and the J gene end by 4 bases; junction bases not matched to a gene: 10. The CDR3 is 17 residues long. The germline V gene encodes CDR1 SGHRS and CDR2 YFSETQ. The CDR3 sequence is CASSSPPGQGGTGELFF. The CDR3 bases are TGCGCCAGCAGCTCGCCACCGGGACAGGGTGGCACCGGGGAGCTGTTTTTT.

The chain has TRBV7-3 and TRBJ2-5; D is ambiguous. The V and J ends lost 1 base and 0 bases respectively, with 9 bases between them. From germline, CDR1 is SGHTA and CDR2 FQGTGA. The CDR3 spans 15 residues. Written as DNA, the CDR3 is TGTGCCAGCAGCTTAATAGCTAGATACCAAGAGACCCAGTACTTC. Translated, it gives CASSLIARYQETQYF.

The chain employs TRBV10-3 and TRBJ1-5, with unresolved D. V lost 6 bases to trimming and J lost 6 bases, with 21 bases between them. The CDR3 contains 16 residues. Germline V gives CDR1 ENHRY, CDR2 SYGVKD. In DNA form, the CDR3 reads TGTGCCATCAGCCCTAGACATCCCCGGGAGGGTCAGCCCCAGCATTTT. Translated: CAISPRHPREGQPQHF.

The chain recombines TRBV7-2 with TRBJ1-2; D might be TRBD1 (5 bases). Trimming stripped 5 bases from V and 1 base from J, with 17 bases between. Germline V gene data show CDR1 as SGHTA and CDR2 as FQGNSA. The CDR3 runs 16 residues. CDR3 region: CASSPWAGQNNYGYTF. As DNA, the CDR3 is TGTGCCAGCAGCCCTTGGGCCGGACAAAATAACTATGGCTACACCTTC.

Regarding this clone: The sample carries other DNA sequences with the same CDR3. This sequence joins TRBV15 and TRBJ2-5; 12 nucleotides agree with TRBD2. This CDR3 region has 18 residues. Germline V lookup: CDR1 LNHNV, CDR2 YYDKDF (reference sequence). The V and J ends lost 8 bases and 4 bases, in that order; junction bases with no gene match: 17. The CDR3 region is CATCEGLAGGPCRETQYF. CDR3 in DNA: TGTGCCACCTGTGAAGGGCTAGCGGGGGGGCCGTGTAGAGAGACCCAGTACTTC.

The CDR3 is CASSQETGVNTEAFF. CDR3 sequence (DNA): TGCGCCAGCAGCCAAGAGACAGGTGTGAACACTGAAGCTTTCTTT. This chain connects TRBV4-1 to TRBJ1-1; D is perhaps TRBD1 (6 bases). Germline lookup yields CDR1 MGHRA and CDR2 YSYEKL. This CDR3 spans 15 amino acids. V lost 0 bases, J lost 0 bases, and 8 bases lay in between.